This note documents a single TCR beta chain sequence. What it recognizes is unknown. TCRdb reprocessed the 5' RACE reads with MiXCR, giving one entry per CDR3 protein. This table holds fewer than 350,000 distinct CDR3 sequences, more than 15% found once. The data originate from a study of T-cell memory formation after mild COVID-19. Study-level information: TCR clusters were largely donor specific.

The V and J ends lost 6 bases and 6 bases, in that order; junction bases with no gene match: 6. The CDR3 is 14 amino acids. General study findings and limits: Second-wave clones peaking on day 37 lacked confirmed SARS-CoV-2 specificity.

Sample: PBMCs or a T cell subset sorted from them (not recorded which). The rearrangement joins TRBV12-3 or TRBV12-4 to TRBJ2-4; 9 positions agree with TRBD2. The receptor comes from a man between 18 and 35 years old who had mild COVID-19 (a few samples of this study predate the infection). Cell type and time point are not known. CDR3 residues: CASSDGLARNIQYF. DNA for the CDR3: TGTGCCAGCAGCGACGGACTAGCGAGAAACATTCAGTACTTC.